This T cell receptor beta chain stems from a study of T cell responses to AZD1222 COVID-19 vaccine (dated by TCRdb to about 2021). About the study as a whole: Because spike-specific TCR depth and breadth did not differ between the two schedules, AZD1222 recipients who got a second dose at roughly 4 weeks were pooled with those who got a second dose at roughly 12 weeks. A total of around 240 trial participants underwent TCR sequencing, of whom some 200 had received two doses of AZD1222 and around 25 had received two doses of the MenACWY control vaccine. Trial participants were enrolled by age into 18-55, 56-69 and 70-plus year subgroups, with about 150, 28 and 57 TCR-sequenced participants respectively. General study outcomes and caveats: Because no day 14 peak-response samples were available, repertoires were characterized only after the peak T cell response. Conclusions about previously exposed vaccinees were limited because only a handful of AZD1222 recipients were SARS-CoV-2 seropositive at baseline. A significant rise in spike-specific TCR breadth and depth was observed after two AZD1222 doses relative to day 0 and relative to MenACWY recipients. The 56-69-year group was small, and its depth increase did not reach significance, likely because of low power. Nearly half of unique spike-specific TCRs reportedly recognized epitopes outside regions mutated in the B.1.351 and B.1.1.7 variants. The whole spike protein was spanned by vaccine-associated CD4 TCRs, and dominant responses were seen in regions 160-218 and 743-854. Most participants were white British and females outnumbered males, and the authors suggested that clonal diversity may have been underestimated.

A distance of 19 bases separates the germline ends of V and J, which lose 3 bases and 2 bases respectively. The CDR3 measures 17 amino acids from cysteine to phenylalanine. Left in the record is the CDR3 DNA by itself, 51 bases read in frame from the first base. Based on the germline V gene (reference sequence), the CDR1 and CDR2 sequences are SEHNR and FQNEAQ. Details on this clone: What this receptor recognizes is not known. No much larger clone is present one base from it, and per-base qualities are unavailable.

Per the publication, the time point label means: baseline before first vaccination. Vaccinee samples came from UK trials COV001 and COV002, including a single-blind randomized controlled phase 2/3 trial of AZD1222 (ChAdOx1 nCoV-19) in healthy adults. For TCRbeta chain sequencing, PBMC samples from trial participants were taken at day 0 and at day 28 after the second dose. The CDR3 regions of human TCRbeta chains were analyzed by immunosequencing. The authors' analysis ran thus. TCRs in the repertoires were compared against a reference library of SARS-CoV-2-specific TCRs that had been generated with the MIRA antigen-specificity platform. Breadth meant the fraction of unique TCRs that were SARS-CoV-2-associated, whereas depth meant the fraction of total T cells that were SARS-CoV-2-associated. Using the MIRA data, every spike-specific TCR was mapped to the spike region that the TCR reacted to and assigned to either a CD4 or a CD8 class. Log10-transformed breadth and depth values were compared by one-way ANOVA with Sidak's multiple comparisons tests. What TCRdb holds here is the immuneACCESS table cut down to in-frame rearrangements. Part of the clones is not present; checked against another copy, under half of the missing clones reflect an unresolved V gene, and the others are unexplained. V, J and clone size were drawn from that table, and D and trimming were deduced from the DNA. The sample records some 75,000 clones, roughly 90% of which are singletons. The ten biggest clones cover roughly 10% of the sample.

Sequencing was performed on peripheral blood, taken on day 0 of AZD1222 vaccination. The receptor was isolated from an adult in good health. Recombination connected TRBV7-9 to TRBJ1-1, and perhaps TRBD1 as D gene, on 6 matching bases. The CDR3 here reads CASSLGRGLRRNTEAFF. The sequenced DNA is TGTGCCAGCAGCTTGGGGCGGGGGCTGAGGCGAAACACTGAAGCTTTCTTT.